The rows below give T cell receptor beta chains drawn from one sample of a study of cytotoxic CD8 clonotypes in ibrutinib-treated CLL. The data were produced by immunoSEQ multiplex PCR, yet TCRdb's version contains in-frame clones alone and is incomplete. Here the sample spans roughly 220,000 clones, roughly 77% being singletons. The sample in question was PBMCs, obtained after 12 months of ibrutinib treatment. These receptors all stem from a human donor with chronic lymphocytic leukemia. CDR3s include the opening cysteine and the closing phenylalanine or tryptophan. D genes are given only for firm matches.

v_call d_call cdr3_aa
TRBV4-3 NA CASSQERGTYSYEQYF
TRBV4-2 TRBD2 CASSQARGGVAEQFF
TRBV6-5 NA CASSYSNPGYNSPLHF
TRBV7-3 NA CASSALGPHEQYF
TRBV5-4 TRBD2 CASSLALGLAGGNEQFF
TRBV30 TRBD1 CAWSGQVNFGEQYF
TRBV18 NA CASSPQLGDEQYF
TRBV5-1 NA CASSGGHTEAFF
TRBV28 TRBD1 CASSFRTGDYGYTF
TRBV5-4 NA CASSLGGGSSNQPQHF
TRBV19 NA CASSTRNYGYTF
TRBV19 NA CASRSTGGEKLFF